Listed below are T cell receptor beta chains from one sample, sequenced in a study of blood T cell repertoires in COVID-19. Assay: immunoSEQ multiplex PCR; the TCRdb copy retains only in-frame clones and omits some. The sample gives 100,000 to 150,000 clones, over 80% of which show up once; approximately 8.7% is in the top ten. Material: peripheral blood. Receptors originate from a man aged 40-50 years with active or convalescent COVID-19. CDR3s include the opening cysteine and the closing phenylalanine or tryptophan. Each record gives: CDR3 length, J gene, D gene, clone size, V gene, CDR3 protein, CDR3 DNA. The D gene is left open where the match is weak. Expanded clones get a size class; other rows say once, few or many, or leave the size out.

CDR3 length: 15
J gene: TRBJ2-7
D gene: .
clone size: .
V gene: TRBV3-1/TRBV3-2
CDR3 protein: CASSPKPQGTYEQYF
CDR3 DNA: TGTGCCAGCAGCCCCAAGCCCCAGGGAACCTACGAGCAGTACTTC

CDR3 length: 14
J gene: TRBJ1-5
D gene: .
clone size: once
V gene: TRBV6-6
CDR3 protein: CASRRGGSNQPQHF
CDR3 DNA: TGTGCCAGCAGGCGGGGTGGTAGCAATCAGCCCCAGCATTTT

CDR3 length: 14
J gene: TRBJ1-2
D gene: TRBD1
clone size: once
V gene: TRBV29-1
CDR3 protein: CSVGVQGLGYGYTF
CDR3 DNA: TGCAGCGTTGGCGTACAGGGGTTGGGCTATGGCTACACCTTC

CDR3 length: 18
J gene: TRBJ2-3
D gene: .
clone size: few
V gene: TRBV12-1
CDR3 protein: CASSVLAGQFFSTDTQYF
CDR3 DNA: TGTGCCAGCAGCGTCCTAGCGGGCCAATTTTTCTCCACAGATACGCAGTATTTT

CDR3 length: 17
J gene: TRBJ2-1
D gene: TRBD2
clone size: .
V gene: TRBV7-9
CDR3 protein: CASSAWVLAGGQDEQFF
CDR3 DNA: TGTGCCAGCAGCGCCTGGGTACTAGCGGGGGGGCAGGATGAGCAGTTCTTC

CDR3 length: 16
J gene: TRBJ2-3
D gene: TRBD2
clone size: many
V gene: TRBV4-1
CDR3 protein: CASSQNSGGVLDTQYF
CDR3 DNA: TGCGCCAGCAGCCAAAATAGCGGGGGGGTGCTGGATACGCAGTATTTT

CDR3 length: 16
J gene: TRBJ2-3
D gene: TRBD2
clone size: once
V gene: TRBV19
CDR3 protein: CASSIGSGGAADTQYF
CDR3 DNA: TGTGCCAGTAGTATAGGGAGCGGGGGGGCCGCAGATACGCAGTATTTT

CDR3 length: 13
J gene: TRBJ1-1
D gene: TRBD1
clone size: .
V gene: TRBV15
CDR3 protein: CATRRTGGTEAFF
CDR3 DNA: TGTGCTACCAGAAGGACAGGCGGGACTGAAGCTTTCTTT

CDR3 length: 12
J gene: TRBJ2-7
D gene: .
clone size: .
V gene: TRBV3-1/TRBV3-2
CDR3 protein: CASSQTDYEQYF
CDR3 DNA: TGTGCCAGCAGCCAGACTGACTACGAGCAGTACTTC

CDR3 length: 14
J gene: TRBJ1-5
D gene: .
clone size: .
V gene: TRBV6-5
CDR3 protein: CASSPGTARQPQHF
CDR3 DNA: TGTGCCAGCAGCCCGGGGACTGCTAGACAGCCCCAGCATTTT

CDR3 length: 17
J gene: TRBJ1-5
D gene: .
clone size: .
V gene: TRBV3-1/TRBV3-2
CDR3 protein: CASSHSSYQGEGQPQHF
CDR3 DNA: TGTGCCAGCAGCCACTCAAGTTATCAAGGGGAGGGGCAGCCCCAGCATTTT

CDR3 length: 14
J gene: TRBJ1-2
D gene: .
clone size: .
V gene: TRBV5-8
CDR3 protein: CASRKGLGGYGYTF
CDR3 DNA: TGTGCCAGCAGGAAGGGACTCGGAGGATATGGCTACACCTTC

CDR3 length: 16
J gene: TRBJ1-6
D gene: .
clone size: .
V gene: TRBV5-1
CDR3 protein: CASSLSVSGEGSPLHF
CDR3 DNA: TGCGCCAGCAGCTTGAGTGTATCAGGGGAGGGCTCACCCCTCCACTTT

CDR3 length: 14
J gene: TRBJ2-7
D gene: TRBD2
clone size: .
V gene: TRBV5-1
CDR3 protein: CASSLSAGGYEQYF
CDR3 DNA: TGCGCCAGCAGCTTGTCAGCGGGGGGCTACGAGCAGTACTTC

CDR3 length: 16
J gene: TRBJ1-5
D gene: .
clone size: .
V gene: TRBV20-1
CDR3 protein: CSASKEGRLVQQPQHF
CDR3 DNA: TGCAGTGCTAGTAAGGAAGGGAGGTTGGTTCAGCAGCCCCAGCATTTT

CDR3 length: 14
J gene: TRBJ2-7
D gene: .
clone size: once
V gene: TRBV20-1
CDR3 protein: CSASRGGGASEQYF
CDR3 DNA: TGCAGTGCTAGTAGAGGAGGGGGGGCCTCTGAGCAGTACTTC

CDR3 length: 15
J gene: TRBJ2-1
D gene: TRBD2
clone size: .
V gene: TRBV5-4
CDR3 protein: CASSLQGLGGNEQFF
CDR3 DNA: TGTGCCAGCAGCCTGCAGGGACTGGGGGGGAATGAGCAGTTCTTC

CDR3 length: 15
J gene: TRBJ1-4
D gene: .
clone size: .
V gene: TRBV6-1
CDR3 protein: CASSEAYGGDEKLFF
CDR3 DNA: TGTGCCAGCAGTGAAGCCTACGGGGGAGATGAAAAACTGTTTTTT

CDR3 length: 15
J gene: TRBJ2-7
D gene: TRBD1
clone size: .
V gene: TRBV10-3
CDR3 protein: CASAQGATTSYEQYF
CDR3 DNA: TGTGCCAGCGCTCAGGGGGCGACTACTTCCTACGAGCAGTACTTC

CDR3 length: 16
J gene: TRBJ1-6
D gene: .
clone size: once
V gene: TRBV6-2/TRBV6-3
CDR3 protein: CASSYFWQVDNSPLHF
CDR3 DNA: TGTGCCAGCAGTTACTTCTGGCAGGTAGATAATTCACCCCTCCACTTT

CDR3 length: 14
J gene: TRBJ1-1
D gene: .
clone size: .
V gene: TRBV6-5
CDR3 protein: CASSYSGGLHEAFF
CDR3 DNA: TGTGCCAGCAGTTACTCCGGGGGACTACATGAAGCTTTCTTT

CDR3 length: 12
J gene: TRBJ2-7
D gene: .
clone size: many
V gene: TRBV2
CDR3 protein: CASSNSPDEQYF
CDR3 DNA: TGTGCCAGCAGTAACAGTCCAGACGAGCAGTACTTC

CDR3 length: 14
J gene: TRBJ2-7
D gene: TRBD2
clone size: .
V gene: TRBV28
CDR3 protein: CAGGGTGNSREQYF
CDR3 DNA: TGTGCCGGGGGAGGGACGGGCAACAGTCGGGAGCAGTACTTC

CDR3 length: 15
J gene: TRBJ2-3
D gene: TRBD2
clone size: .
V gene: TRBV27
CDR3 protein: CASFPGAGGSYTQYF
CDR3 DNA: TGTGCCAGTTTCCCTGGAGCGGGGGGCTCATATACGCAGTATTTT

CDR3 length: 16
J gene: TRBJ1-3
D gene: TRBD1
clone size: .
V gene: TRBV5-1
CDR3 protein: CASSLEGQGGGNTIYF
CDR3 DNA: TGCGCCAGCAGCTTGGAGGGACAGGGAGGAGGAAACACCATATATTTT

CDR3 length: 15
J gene: TRBJ1-6
D gene: .
clone size: once
V gene: TRBV6-4
CDR3 protein: CASKKESSYNSPLHF
CDR3 DNA: TGTGCCAGCAAGAAGGAGAGCTCCTATAATTCACCCCTCCACTTT

CDR3 length: 18
J gene: TRBJ2-1
D gene: .
clone size: .
V gene: TRBV5-5
CDR3 protein: CASSLARNRLRPLDEQFF
CDR3 DNA: TGTGCCAGCAGCTTGGCGAGAAACAGGCTCCGTCCCTTAGACGAGCAGTTCTTC

CDR3 length: 15
J gene: TRBJ1-4
D gene: TRBD1
clone size: once
V gene: TRBV3-1/TRBV3-2
CDR3 protein: CASSQGDREGEKLFF
CDR3 DNA: TGTGCCAGCAGCCAAGGGGACAGGGAAGGGGAAAAACTGTTTTTT

CDR3 length: 10
J gene: TRBJ1-2
D gene: .
clone size: .
V gene: TRBV20-1
CDR3 protein: CSAGQGGYTF
CDR3 DNA: TGCAGTGCGGGACAAGGTGGCTACACCTTC

CDR3 length: 18
J gene: TRBJ2-4
D gene: TRBD2
clone size: .
V gene: TRBV5-1
CDR3 protein: CASSADALAGAAKNIQYF
CDR3 DNA: TGCGCCAGCAGCGCGGATGCTTTAGCGGGGGCAGCCAAAAACATTCAGTACTTC

CDR3 length: 15
J gene: TRBJ2-2
D gene: .
clone size: .
V gene: TRBV6-5
CDR3 protein: CASYEVEGSTGELFF
CDR3 DNA: TGTGCCAGCTACGAGGTGGAGGGATCCACCGGGGAGCTGTTTTTT

CDR3 length: 17
J gene: TRBJ2-3
D gene: .
clone size: .
V gene: TRBV10-3
CDR3 protein: CAISESETPGGTDTQYF
CDR3 DNA: TGTGCCATCAGTGAATCTGAGACACCCGGCGGCACAGATACGCAGTATTTT

CDR3 length: 17
J gene: TRBJ2-4
D gene: TRBD1
clone size: .
V gene: TRBV19
CDR3 protein: CASSISGTGLAKNIQYF
CDR3 DNA: TGTGCCAGTAGTATATCCGGGACAGGTCTAGCCAAAAACATTCAGTACTTC

CDR3 length: 16
J gene: TRBJ2-2
D gene: .
clone size: .
V gene: TRBV19
CDR3 protein: CASSIATGANTGELFF
CDR3 DNA: TGTGCCAGTAGTATAGCGACGGGGGCGAACACCGGGGAGCTGTTTTTT

CDR3 length: 14
J gene: TRBJ2-2
D gene: TRBD1
clone size: .
V gene: TRBV5-1
CDR3 protein: CASSYDRETGELFF
CDR3 DNA: TGCGCCAGCAGCTACGACAGGGAAACCGGGGAGCTGTTTTTT

CDR3 length: 15
J gene: TRBJ2-3
D gene: TRBD1
clone size: many
V gene: TRBV9
CDR3 protein: CASSVGQGLTDTQYF
CDR3 DNA: TGTGCCAGCAGCGTAGGACAGGGTCTAACAGATACGCAGTATTTT

CDR3 length: 16
J gene: TRBJ1-1
D gene: .
clone size: .
V gene: TRBV19
CDR3 protein: CASSSLVQAFDTEAFF
CDR3 DNA: TGTGCCAGTAGTTCCCTCGTGCAGGCATTTGACACTGAAGCTTTCTTT

CDR3 length: 16
J gene: TRBJ2-2
D gene: TRBD2
clone size: .
V gene: TRBV5-4
CDR3 protein: CASSLGRGGDTGELFF
CDR3 DNA: TGTGCCAGCAGCTTGGGACGGGGGGGCGACACCGGGGAGCTGTTTTTT

CDR3 length: 14
J gene: TRBJ2-5
D gene: TRBD2
clone size: .
V gene: TRBV6-5
CDR3 protein: CASSYSGGVETQYF
CDR3 DNA: TGTGCCAGCAGTTACTCGGGGGGGGTAGAGACCCAGTACTTC